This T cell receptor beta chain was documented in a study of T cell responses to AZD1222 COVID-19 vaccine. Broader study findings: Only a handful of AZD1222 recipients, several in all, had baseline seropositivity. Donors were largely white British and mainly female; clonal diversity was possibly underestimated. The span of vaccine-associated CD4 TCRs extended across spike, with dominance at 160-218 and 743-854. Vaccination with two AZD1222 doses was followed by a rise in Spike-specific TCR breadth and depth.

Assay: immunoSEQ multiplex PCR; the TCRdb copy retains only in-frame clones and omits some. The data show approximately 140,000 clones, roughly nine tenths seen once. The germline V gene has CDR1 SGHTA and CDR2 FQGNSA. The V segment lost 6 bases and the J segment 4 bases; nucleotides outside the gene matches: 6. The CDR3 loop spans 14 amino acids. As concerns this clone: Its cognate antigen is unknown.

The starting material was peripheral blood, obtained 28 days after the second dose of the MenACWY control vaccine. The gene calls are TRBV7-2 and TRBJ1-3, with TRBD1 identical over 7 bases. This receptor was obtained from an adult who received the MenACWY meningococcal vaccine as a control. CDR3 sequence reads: CASRAGTAGNTIYF. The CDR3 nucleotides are TGTGCCAGCAGGGCCGGGACAGCCGGAAACACCATATATTTT.